This T cell receptor beta chain was captured by sequencing in a study of response to subunit inactivated influenza vaccine. MiXCR, run by TCRdb on the RT-PCR reads, gives a single entry per CDR3 protein. This sample carries around 790,000 distinct CDR3 sequences, approximately 22% of them seen once, and the ten largest clones take about 10%. Many counts were recorded for this clonotype. Its antigen is not known. The CDR3 extends over 13 amino acids. Trimming at V came to 3 bases and at J to 5 bases, leaving 2 bases not matched to a gene. Study-wide results and caveats: A suggestion made by the authors is that each seasonal influenza vaccination recruits few new T cells.

The chain carries TRBV12-3 or TRBV12-4 and TRBJ2-7; the match to TRBD1 covers 9 bases. The material sequenced was PBMCs from blood, taken 5 days after vaccination. This clonotype was obtained from a man between 50 and 59 years old who received an inactivated influenza vaccine. Written as DNA, the CDR3 is TGTGCCAGCAGTTTGAGGACAGGGGACGAGCAGTACTTC. Translation gives CASSLRTGDEQYF.